The 10 T cell receptor beta chains below all came from one sample that was sequenced in a study of blood T cell repertoires in COVID-19. TCRdb keeps only in-frame clones here, not all; method: immunoSEQ multiplex PCR. The data contain 62,000 or so clones, approximately 83% of them singletons. The sample consisted of peripheral blood. The receptors derive from a woman between 55 and 75 years old with acute or convalescent COVID-19.

This chain uses TRBV21-1 with TRBJ2-5; the D segment call TRBD1 is taken from the table without a DNA check. TRBV21-1 is a listed pseudogene. The length of the CDR3 is 17 residues. The CDR3 DNA reads TGTGCCAGCAGCAAAGATCCCCCCACAGGGCTCGTTGAGACCCAGTACTTC. This sequence encodes CASSKDPPTGLVETQYF.

This clone has more than one count but fewer than ten. CDR3 bases: TGTGCCAGCAGCCTCGGCGCGGGCCCTACCTACGAGCAGTACTTC. Protein sequence: CASSLGAGPTYEQYF. This chain connects TRBV7-7 to TRBJ2-7; maybe TRBD2 (5 bases). This CDR3 spans 15 amino acids. The germline CDR1 and CDR2 sequences are SSHAT and FNYEAQ (reference sequence). The V gene lost 5 bases and the J gene lost 2 bases, with 16 bases spanning the gap.

The CDR3 nucleotides read TGTGCCAGCAGCCCGGGACAGGGGGCGAATGAGCAGTTCTTC. This sequence encodes CASSPGQGANEQFF. This rearrangement joins TRBV7-9 to TRBJ2-1; 12 bases agree with TRBD1. Germline V gene sequence: CDR1 SEHNR, CDR2 FQNEAQ (reference sequence). Trimming at V came to 5 bases and at J to 7 bases, leaving 3 bases not matched to a gene. The CDR3 has 14 amino acids.

The V call is TRBV5-4, the J call TRBJ2-7, with TRBD1 identical over 8 bases. The CDR3 is 15 amino acids. Germline V gene data show CDR1 as SGHNT and CDR2 as YYREEE (reference sequence). The junction had 8 bases not matched to a gene; V was cut back by 3 bases and J by 3 bases. As DNA, the CDR3 is TGTGCCAGCAGCTCCCAGGGGGCGAGCCGCTACGAGCAGTACTTC. This encodes CASSSQGASRYEQYF.

The V call is TRBV9, the J call TRBJ2-3, with 9 bases fitting TRBD2. Germline V lookup: CDR1 SGDLS, CDR2 YYNGEE. V lost 3 bases and J lost 8; bases outside the gene matches: 1. CDR3 length equals 12 residues. The CDR3 DNA follows: TGTGCCAGCAGCGCACTAGCGGGTACGCAGTATTTT. This translates into CASSALAGTQYF.

The gene calls are TRBV25-1 and TRBJ2-5; D gene unclear. Trimming removed 4 bases at V and 2 bases at J, with 11 bases between. The length of the CDR3 is 14 residues. Germline CDR1 is MGHDK and CDR2 is SYGVNS. This CDR3 is CASSGSPGQETQYF. The DNA for the CDR3 is TGTGCCAGCAGTGGGAGCCCGGGTCAAGAGACCCAGTACTTC.

This sequence joins TRBV15 and TRBJ1-2; D unresolved. CDR1 and CDR2 from the germline V gene are LNHNV and YYDKDF (reference sequence). This CDR3 is 15 amino acids long. V was clipped by 3 bases and J by 3 bases, with 14 bases between them. The CDR3 is CATSSSTADYYGYTF. The CDR3 region has the DNA TGTGCCACCAGCAGTTCTACAGCGGATTACTATGGCTACACCTTC.

The rearrangement uses TRBV6-5 and TRBJ1-1; D gene ambiguous. Trimming left V 2 bases short and J 1 base short, with 8 bases between. The germline V gene encodes CDR1 MNHEY and CDR2 SVGAGI. The CDR3 sequence is 14 residues long. In DNA, the CDR3 is TGTGCCAGCAGTTACCCTGAGGGGAACACTGAAGCTTTCTTT. Translated, it gives CASSYPEGNTEAFF.

This chain uses TRBV19 with TRBJ2-7, with 7 bases that match TRBD1. There are 17 residues in the CDR3. With V trimmed by 5 bases and J by 0 bases, 13 bases remained unmatched. Germline loops: CDR1 LNHDA, CDR2 SQIVND (reference sequence). CDR3 nucleotides: TGTGCCAGTAGTGTACCGTCGCAGGGGGATGGCTCCTACGAGCAGTACTTC. As protein: CASSVPSQGDGSYEQYF.

The chain recombines TRBV18 with TRBJ1-2; 7 nucleotides align to TRBD1. The length of the CDR3 is 13 residues. V trimming: 2 bases; J trimming: 4 bases; junction bases outside the gene matches: 1. Germline CDR1 reads KGHSH; CDR2 reads LQKENI. In DNA, the CDR3 is TGTGCCAGCTCACCAGGGACAGTCTATGGCTACACCTTC. The encoded protein is CASSPGTVYGYTF.